This TCR beta chain originates from a study of T-cell memory formation after mild COVID-19. This clonotype is classed as medium-sized. TCRdb re-analysed the 5' RACE reads in MiXCR, keeping a single row per CDR3 protein. The sample yields roughly 280,000 distinct CDR3 sequences, roughly 16% seen once. The sequence derives from a man aged 18 to 35 who had mild COVID-19 (a few samples of this study predate the infection). Cell type and time point are not known. The sample consisted of PBMCs or a T cell subset sorted from them (not recorded which).

CDR3 sequence (DNA): TGTGCCAGCAGCTTAACGGGGGATGAGCAGTTCTTC. Translated: CASSLTGDEQFF. This chain links TRBV7-9 with TRBJ2-1, with D maybe TRBD2 (6 bases). Germline assignment: CDR1 SEHNR and CDR2 FQNEAQ (reference sequence). This CDR3 spans 12 amino acids. V was cut by 2 bases and J by 8 bases, with 7 bases left in between.